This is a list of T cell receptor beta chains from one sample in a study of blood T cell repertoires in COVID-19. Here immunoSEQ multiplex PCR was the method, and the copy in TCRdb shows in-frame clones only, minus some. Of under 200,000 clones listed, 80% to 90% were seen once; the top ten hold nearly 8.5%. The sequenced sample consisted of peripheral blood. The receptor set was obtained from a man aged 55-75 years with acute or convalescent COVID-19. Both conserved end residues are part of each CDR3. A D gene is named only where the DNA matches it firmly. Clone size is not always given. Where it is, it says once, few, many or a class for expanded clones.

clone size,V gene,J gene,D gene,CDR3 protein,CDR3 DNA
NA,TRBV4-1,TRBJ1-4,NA,CASSPLVGTNEKLFF,TGCGCCAGCAGCCCTCTAGTAGGAACTAATGAAAAACTGTTTTTT
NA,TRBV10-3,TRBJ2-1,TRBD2,CAISGPSGRTGGDNEQFF,TGTGCCATCAGTGGGCCTAGCGGGAGGACGGGTGGTGACAATGAGCAGTTCTTC
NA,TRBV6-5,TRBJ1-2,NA,CASSSTANYGYTF,TGTGCCAGCAGTTCCACCGCGAACTATGGCTACACCTTC
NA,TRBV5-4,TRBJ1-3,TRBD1,CASSSGGVGNTIYF,TGTGCCAGCAGCTCAGGGGGCGTGGGAAACACCATATATTTT
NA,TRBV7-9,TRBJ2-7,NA,CASSLPGHLYEQYF,TGTGCCAGCAGCTTACCGGGACACCTCTACGAGCAGTACTTC
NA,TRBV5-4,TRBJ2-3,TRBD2,CASSSPLAGRDTQYF,TGTGCCAGCAGCTCCCCGCTAGCGGGAAGAGATACGCAGTATTTT
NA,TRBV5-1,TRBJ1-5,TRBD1,CASSPMGQGKQPQHF,TGCGCCAGCAGCCCGATGGGACAGGGAAAACAGCCCCAGCATTTT
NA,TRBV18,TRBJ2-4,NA,CASSPAEGAKNIQYF,TGTGCCAGCTCACCAGCCGAGGGAGCCAAAAACATTCAGTACTTC
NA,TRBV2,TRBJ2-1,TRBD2,CASSVSSGTNNEQFF,TGTGCCAGCAGTGTGAGTAGCGGGACAAACAATGAGCAGTTCTTC
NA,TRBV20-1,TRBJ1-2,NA,CSASTGYGYTF,TGCAGTGCTTCGACAGGCTATGGCTACACCTTC
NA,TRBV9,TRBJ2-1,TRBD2,CASSPREGLAEENEQFF,TGTGCCAGCAGCCCGAGAGAGGGACTAGCGGAGGAGAATGAGCAGTTCTTC
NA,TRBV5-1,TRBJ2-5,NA,CASSLATGGNLQETQYF,TGCGCCAGCAGCTTGGCGACGGGGGGCAACCTCCAAGAGACCCAGTACTTC
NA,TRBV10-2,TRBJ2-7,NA,CASSKDPDRFGEQYF,TGCGCCAGCAGTAAAGATCCAGACAGGTTCGGGGAGCAGTACTTC
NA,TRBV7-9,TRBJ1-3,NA,CASSLGPDRRSGNTIYF,TGTGCCAGCAGCTTAGGTCCCGACAGGCGGAGTGGAAACACCATATATTTT
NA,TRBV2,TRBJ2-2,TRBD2,CASAALAGGSGELFF,TGTGCCAGCGCTGCACTAGCGGGAGGGAGCGGGGAGCTGTTTTTT
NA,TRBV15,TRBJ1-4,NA,CATSRAGDLIEKLFF,TGTGCCACCAGCAGAGCGGGGGACCTAATCGAAAAACTGTTTTTT
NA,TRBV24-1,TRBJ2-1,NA,CATSDRPRGTLSSYNEQFF,TGTGCCACCAGTGACCGACCGAGGGGGACCCTTAGCTCCTACAATGAGCAGTTCTTC
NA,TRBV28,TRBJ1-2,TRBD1,CASRTQGDYGYTF,TGTGCCAGCAGGACACAGGGGGACTATGGCTACACCTTC
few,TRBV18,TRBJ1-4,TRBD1,CASSPGTGVLNEKLFF,TGTGCCAGCTCACCAGGGACAGGGGTGCTTAATGAAAAACTGTTTTTT
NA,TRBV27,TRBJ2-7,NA,CASSKTRGEQYF,TGTGCCAGCAGTAAGACTAGGGGCGAGCAGTACTTC
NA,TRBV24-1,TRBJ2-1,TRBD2,CATSDLASGVYNEQFF,TGTGCCACCAGTGATTTGGCTAGCGGGGTATACAATGAGCAGTTCTTC
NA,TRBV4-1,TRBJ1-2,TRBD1,CASSQDWSGVGQGAGGYTF,TGCGCCAGCAGCCAAGATTGGTCCGGTGTGGGACAGGGGGCCGGTGGCTACACCTTC
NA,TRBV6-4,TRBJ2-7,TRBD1,CASRVSRGPDSYEQYF,TGTGCCAGCAGGGTATCCAGGGGGCCAGATTCCTACGAGCAGTACTTC
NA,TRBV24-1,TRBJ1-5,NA,CATSKGDSSNQPQHF,TGTGCCACCAGTAAAGGAGACAGTTCCAATCAGCCCCAGCATTTT
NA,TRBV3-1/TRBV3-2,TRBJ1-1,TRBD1,CATTGQVNTEAFF,TGTGCCACAACGGGACAGGTGAACACTGAAGCTTTCTTT
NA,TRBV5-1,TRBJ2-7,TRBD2,CASSSGTSSAEQYF,TGCGCCAGCAGCTCCGGGACTAGCTCCGCCGAGCAGTACTTC
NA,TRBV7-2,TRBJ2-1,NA,CASSHGGTGNEQFF,TGTGCCAGCAGCCACGGCGGAACGGGGAATGAGCAGTTCTTC
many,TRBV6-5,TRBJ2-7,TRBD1,CASRPWTGFAEQYF,TGTGCCAGCAGGCCCTGGACAGGGTTCGCCGAGCAGTACTTC
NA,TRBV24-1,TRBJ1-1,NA,CATSDHRRGYTEAFF,TGTGCCACCAGTGACCACAGAAGGGGTTACACTGAAGCTTTCTTT
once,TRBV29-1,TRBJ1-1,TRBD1,CSVVDRDRRGEAFF,TGCAGCGTTGTCGACAGGGACCGAAGGGGTGAAGCTTTCTTT
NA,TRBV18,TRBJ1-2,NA,CASSPSGRPGYTF,TGTGCCAGCTCACCTAGTGGGAGGCCCGGCTACACCTTC
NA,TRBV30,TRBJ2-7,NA,CAWSRRGPGKQYF,TGTGCCTGGTCACGCCGGGGTCCGGGCAAGCAGTACTTC
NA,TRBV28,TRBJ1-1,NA,CVSVGWNTEAFF,TGTGTTTCTGTGGGCTGGAACACTGAAGCTTTCTTT
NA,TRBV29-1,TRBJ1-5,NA,CSVSGGERGNQPQHF,TGCAGCGTTTCCGGAGGGGAGAGAGGCAATCAGCCCCAGCATTTT
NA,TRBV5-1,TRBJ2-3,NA,CASSSDSAPRDTQYF,TGCGCCAGCAGCTCCGACAGCGCCCCTCGAGATACGCAGTATTTT
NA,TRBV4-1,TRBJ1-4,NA,CASSQLESEKLFF,TGCGCCAGCAGCCAATTAGAAAGCGAAAAACTGTTTTTT
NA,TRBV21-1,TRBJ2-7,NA,CASSSSQGLAGGYEQYF,TGTGCCAGCAGCTCCAGTCAGGGACTAGCGGGAGGCTACGAGCAGTACTTC
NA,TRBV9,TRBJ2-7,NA,CASSVSSLPLYEQYF,TGTGCCAGCAGCGTCTCGTCCCTACCACTCTACGAGCAGTACTTC
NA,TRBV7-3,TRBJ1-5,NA,CASSLKLSGHRQPQHF,TGTGCCAGCAGCTTAAAACTATCGGGTCATCGTCAGCCCCAGCATTTT
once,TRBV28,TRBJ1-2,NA,CASDSNYGYTF,TGTGCCAGTGACAGTAACTATGGCTACACCTTC
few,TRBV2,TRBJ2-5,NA,CASRDSQETQYF,TGTGCCAGCAGGGACAGTCAAGAGACCCAGTACTTC
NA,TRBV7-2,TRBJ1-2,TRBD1,CASSSTGANYGYTF,TGTGCCAGCAGCTCTACAGGGGCTAACTATGGCTACACCTTC
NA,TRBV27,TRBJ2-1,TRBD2,CASSLSGEGSDNEQFF,TGTGCCAGCAGTTTATCGGGGGAGGGTAGCGACAATGAGCAGTTCTTC
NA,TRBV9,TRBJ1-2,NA,CASSVSSTGLETYGYTF,TGTGCCAGCAGCGTAAGTAGTACAGGGCTGGAAACCTATGGCTACACCTTC
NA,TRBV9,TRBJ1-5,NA,CASSRTGGYNQPQHF,TGTGCCAGCAGCCGGACGGGGGGCTACAATCAGCCCCAGCATTTT
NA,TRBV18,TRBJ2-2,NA,CASSPLRGPGNTGELFF,TGTGCCAGCTCACCACTGCGTGGGCCTGGGAACACCGGGGAGCTGTTTTTT
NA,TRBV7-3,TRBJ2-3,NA,CASSLTRDRDTQYF,TGTGCCAGCAGCTTAACGAGAGACAGAGATACGCAGTATTTT
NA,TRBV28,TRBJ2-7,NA,CASSPIRTVIAYEQYF,TGTGCCAGCAGTCCCATTAGGACAGTAATTGCCTACGAGCAGTACTTC